These 21 T cell receptor beta chains were sequenced from one sample in a study of blood T cells in healthy people across ages. The authors ran a second PCR of 7 to 11 cycles using a sample-barcoded 5' primer and a J-beta primer mix. TCRdb itself ran the 5' RACE reads through MiXCR, one entry per CDR3 protein. The sample consists of around 580,000 distinct CDR3 sequences, under 55% of them appearing once. Sample: blood. The receptors come from an elderly man in good health.

Concerning this clonotype: It may be a read error: a sequence one base away is much more abundant. This rearrangement joins TRBV6-5 to TRBJ2-5, with 12 nucleotides matching TRBD2. The J call is uncertain, as TRBJ2-1 better fits the DNA end. The germline gives CDR1 MNHEY, CDR2 SVGAGI. The CDR3 has 16 residues. In nucleotides, the CDR3 is TGTGCCAGCAGCCGAACACTAGCGGGAGGACAAGAGACCCAGTTCTTC. Amino acids: CASSRTLAGGQETQFF.

The rearrangement joins TRBV3-1 to TRBJ2-1; 7 positions agree with TRBD1. This CDR3 comprises 15 residues. In germline, CDR1 is LGHDT, CDR2 YNNKEL (reference sequence). Unmatched junction bases numbered 9, after V lost 1 base and J lost 9 bases. The CDR3 sequence is CASSQVTGARSEQFF. In DNA, the CDR3 is TGTGCCAGCAGCCAAGTAACAGGGGCGCGGAGTGAGCAGTTCTTC.

This clonotype was seen a few times. The CDR3 DNA follows: TGCAGCGTTGAGCAGGGAGGGTGGGAACCCGAGCAGTACTTC. Protein sequence: CSVEQGGWEPEQYF. The gene calls are TRBV29-1 and TRBJ2-7, with 7 bases fitting TRBD2. Germline CDR1 and CDR2: SQVTM and ANQGSEA. CDR3 size: 14 residues. Germline trimming cut 3 bases from V and 6 bases from J; bases unmatched to any gene: 11.

J is TRBJ2-1 and V is TRBV6-2 or TRBV6-3; 11 positions match TRBD1. The CDR3 runs 16 residues. Germline lookup yields CDR1 MNHEY and CDR2 SVGEGT. V dropped 0 bases and J dropped 6; count of bases not matched to a gene: 4. The CDR3 is CASSYSGTGGGNEQFF. DNA of the CDR3: TGTGCCAGCAGTTACTCGGGGACAGGGGGAGGCAATGAGCAGTTCTTC.

The chain links TRBV6-1 to TRBJ2-7, with 11 bases aligning to TRBD2. Looked up from germline, CDR1 is MNHNS and CDR2 is SASEGT. The CDR3 contains 13 residues. With 8 bases clipped from V and 7 bases from J, the junction kept 7 bases outside the gene matches. CDR3 residues: CASPLAGVDEQYF. CDR3 sequence (DNA): TGTGCCAGCCCACTAGCGGGGGTGGATGAGCAGTACTTC.

This clonotype was seen a handful of times. The rearrangement joins TRBV9 to TRBJ2-3, with a tentative D call TRBD2 (6 bases). Germline lookup yields CDR1 SGDLS and CDR2 YYNGEE. The CDR3 extends over 14 amino acids. V lost 1 base to trimming and J lost 4 bases, with 10 bases between them. CDR3 amino acids: CASSVRGGSDTQYF. CDR3 sequence (DNA): TGTGCCAGCAGCGTACGCGGAGGGTCAGATACGCAGTATTTT.

The chain is built from TRBV7-2 and TRBJ1-2, with D unclear. Germline V gene lookup returns CDR1 SGHTA and CDR2 FQGNSA. V was clipped by 5 bases and J by 7 bases, with 11 bases between them. The CDR3 has 12 amino acids. CDR3 in amino acids: CASSAVTAGYTF. The DNA for the CDR3 is TGTGCCAGCAGCGCCGTCACAGCTGGCTACACCTTC.

This chain links TRBV5-1 with TRBJ1-2; a weak D match, TRBD1 (5 bases). Germline V gene sequence: CDR1 SGHRS, CDR2 YFSETQ. The V end was cut by 3 bases, the J end by 0 bases, with 15 bases between. The CDR3 runs 16 residues. This CDR3 reads CASSSYSRTPNYGYTF. The CDR3 coding sequence is TGCGCCAGCAGCTCCTACTCCCGGACACCTAACTATGGCTACACCTTC.

This clonotype has more than one count but fewer than ten. This chain joins TRBV7-9 and TRBJ2-7, with D perhaps given as TRBD1 or TRBD2 (5 bases each). CDR1 and CDR2 from the germline V gene are SEHNR and FQNEAQ (reference sequence). The CDR3 has 15 amino acids. V lost 1 base and J lost 7, with 17 bases in between. CDR3 DNA sequence: TGTGCCAGCAGCTTAGGGGACCCCCGTGGCAATGAGCAGTACTTC. Residues: CASSLGDPRGNEQYF.

This clonotype was seen many times. The chain joins TRBV6-6 to TRBJ1-2; D not resolved. V was clipped by 0 bases and J by 8 bases, with 7 bases between them. Germline V gives CDR1 MNHNY, CDR2 SVGAGI (reference sequence). This CDR3 is built from 12 residues. CDR3 loop: CASSYSEAGYTF. The CDR3 nucleotides read TGTGCCAGCAGTTACTCAGAGGCGGGCTACACCTTC.

The rearrangement joins TRBV20-1 to TRBJ2-5, with a tentative D call TRBD2 (6 bases). Germline CDR1 DFQATT, CDR2 SNEGSKA (reference sequence). The CDR3 contains 15 residues. V was pared by 6 bases and J by 5 bases, with 22 bases between. The CDR3 spells CSALPGSSQRETQYF. The CDR3 nucleotides read TGCAGTGCGCTCCCCGGGAGTTCCCAAAGGGAGACCCAGTACTTC.

The genes are TRBV12-3 or TRBV12-4 and TRBJ2-3; no reliable D call. V lost 3 bases to trimming and J lost 8 bases, with 12 bases between them. CDR3 length: 13 residues. The CDR3 loop is CASSFDPPGTQYF. CDR3 DNA sequence: TGTGCCAGCAGTTTCGACCCCCCCGGTACGCAGTATTTT.

This clonotype has just a few counts. The chain joins TRBV7-2 to TRBJ2-7; 7 bases are a match to TRBD2. Trimming cost V 1 base and J 0 bases; bases outside gene matches: 6. The CDR3 length is 16 residues. The germline CDR1 and CDR2 sequences are SGHTA and FQGNSA. CDR3 DNA: TGTGCCAGCAGCTTAGGTGGGGAGGGACTCTCCTACGAGCAGTACTTC. It encodes CASSLGGEGLSYEQYF.

The chain recombines TRBV30 with TRBJ2-4; no clear D gene. The CDR3 spans 13 residues. Looked up from germline, CDR1 is GTSNPN and CDR2 is SVGIG (reference sequence). The V and J ends lost 4 bases and 0 bases respectively, with 7 bases between them. The CDR3 spells CAWNPAAKNIQYF. In nucleotides, the CDR3 is TGTGCCTGGAATCCGGCAGCCAAAAACATTCAGTACTTC. The full variable domain, in which reference TRBV30 and TRBJ2-4 provide the parts outside the CDR3, is SQTIHQWPATLVQPVGSPLSLECTVEGTSNPNLYWYRQAAGRGLQLLFYSVGIGQISSEVPQNLSASRPQDRQFILSSKKLLLSDSGFYLCAWNPAAKNIQYFGAGTRLSVL.

This clonotype was picked up a small number of times. The CDR3 region has the DNA TGTGCCAGCAGTTATGGGGTCATGAACACTGAAGCTTTCTTT. This codes for CASSYGVMNTEAFF. This rearrangement joins TRBV6-5 to TRBJ1-1; D gene uncertain. In germline, CDR1 is MNHEY, CDR2 SVGAGI. CDR3 length equals 14 residues. With 3 bases removed from V and 0 bases from J, the gap between germline ends came to 8 bases.

The rearrangement joins TRBV5-1 to TRBJ2-5; tentatively, D is TRBD1 or TRBD2 (6 bases each). This CDR3 has 17 amino acids. Looked up from germline, CDR1 is SGHRS and CDR2 is YFSETQ. V lost 5 bases, J lost 2 bases, and 22 bases lay in between. The DNA of the CDR3 is TGCGCCAGCAGTCCAGGACTATCCGGGGGACATCAAGAGACCCAGTACTTC. Protein: CASSPGLSGGHQETQYF.

This clonotype has a single count. This sequence joins TRBV7-2 and TRBJ2-2; tentative D call: TRBD2 (5 bases). The V gene's germline CDR1 is SGHTA and CDR2 FQGNSA. V lost 2 bases to trimming and J lost 5 bases, with 12 bases between them. The CDR3 loop spans 15 amino acids. CDR3 DNA sequence: TGTGCCAGCAGCTTATTTCCGGGAAAGACCGGGGAGCTGTTTTTT. As protein: CASSLFPGKTGELFF. Supplemented by reference TRBV7-2 and TRBJ2-2, the full variable domain reads GAGVSQSPSNKVTEKGKDVELRCDPISGHTALYWYRQSLGQGLEFLIYFQGNSAPDKSGLPSDRFSAERTGGSVSTLTIQRTQQEDSAVYLCASSLFPGKTGELFFGEGSRLTVL.

The table lists this clonotype with a few counts. J is TRBJ2-7 and V is TRBV2; D is possibly TRBD2 (6 bases). CDR3 length: 14 amino acids. Per the germline V gene, CDR1 is SNHLY and CDR2 is FYNNEI. Deletions cut 7 bases from V and 2 bases from J, with 15 bases between. The CDR3 here is CASTRRGLTYEQYF. The CDR3 region has the DNA TGTGCCAGCACCAGGAGGGGACTGACCTACGAGCAGTACTTC.

This clonotype is a singleton in its sample. V is TRBV12-5 and J is TRBJ2-7, with 10 nucleotides matching TRBD2. The CDR3 is made up of 15 amino acids. J was trimmed by 4 bases and V by 4 bases; bases with no gene match: 7. In germline, CDR1 is LGHNT, CDR2 FRNRAP. The DNA for the CDR3 is TGTGCTAGTGGTTGGACCGGACTAGCGGCTTACGAGCAGTACTTC. Protein product: CASGWTGLAAYEQYF.

This clonotype occurred a few times. A read error may be the cause here, since a much bigger clone is one base away. CDR3: CTSSRLWNEQYF. In DNA, the CDR3 is TGTACCAGCAGCCGGCTTTGGAACGAGCAGTACTTC. The J gene is TRBJ2-7, the V gene TRBV6-6; D unresolved. The CDR3 spans 12 residues. Germline CDR1 reads MNHNY; CDR2 reads SVGAGI (reference sequence).

This clonotype showed up just once. V gene TRBV11-2 combines with J gene TRBJ1-2; TRBD1 might be the D (6 bases). The CDR3 covers 15 residues. The V and J ends lost 4 bases and 4 bases respectively, with 16 bases between them. Germline V gene sequence: CDR1 SGHAT, CDR2 FQNNGV. CDR3 sequence reads: CASSSTGWGGYGYTF. The CDR3 DNA reads as TGTGCCAGCAGCTCCACAGGGTGGGGAGGCTATGGCTACACCTTC.